The rows below give T cell receptor beta chains drawn from one sample of a study of blood T cell repertoires in COVID-19. Data came from immunoSEQ multiplex PCR; TCRdb stores just in-frame clones and leaves some out. This sample has roughly 150,000 clones; approximately 90% occur once, and the top ten carry over 4.5%. The sequencing input was peripheral blood. These receptors were taken from a human donor in a cohort sampled during active COVID-19. The CDR3 runs from the conserved cysteine through the conserved F or W. Fields, in order: clone size, J gene, V gene, D gene, CDR3 DNA, CDR3 protein. D genes are given only for firm matches. Some rows mark clone size as missing; the rest say once, few, many or name a class of expanded clone.

NA	TRBJ1-2	TRBV30	NA	TGTGCCTGGAGTCGGGAGGGGGGACTTGGCTACACCTTC	CAWSREGGLGYTF
NA	TRBJ1-6	TRBV7-3	TRBD1	TGTGCCAGCAGCCAAACAGGGGGAAATTCACCCCTCCACTTT	CASSQTGGNSPLHF
NA	TRBJ2-3	TRBV5-1	NA	TGCGCCAGCAGCTTGGGGACACAGGGAGATACGCAGTATTTT	CASSLGTQGDTQYF
NA	TRBJ2-5	TRBV30	TRBD1	TGTGCCTTTTACAGGGGGCAAGAGACCCAGTACTTC	CAFYRGQETQYF
few	TRBJ2-2	TRBV19	TRBD1	TGTGCCAGTAGTCTATCAGGGGGCGCGAACACCGGGGAGCTGTTTTTT	CASSLSGGANTGELFF
NA	TRBJ2-1	TRBV5-1	NA	TGCGCCAGCAGCCCCGCGAGGAAGCAGTTCTTC	CASSPARKQFF
NA	TRBJ2-3	TRBV6-5	NA	TGTGCCAGCAGACCAACAGGGTCAAGCACAGATACGCAGTATTTT	CASRPTGSSTDTQYF
NA	TRBJ2-5	TRBV18	TRBD2	TGTGCCAGCTCCCGGGGCGGGGGGTTCCAAGAGACCCAGTACTTC	CASSRGGGFQETQYF
NA	TRBJ2-1	TRBV12-3/TRBV12-4	TRBD2	TGTGCCAGCAGTTTACGGGAGGGGCAGTTCTTC	CASSLREGQFF
NA	TRBJ1-5	TRBV4-1	TRBD1	TGCGCCAGCAGCCAAGATCTGACAGGGCGGCAGCCCCAGCATTTT	CASSQDLTGRQPQHF
few	TRBJ1-1	TRBV23-1	NA	TGCGCCAACTCCCGAGTGGACACTGAAGCTTTCTTT	CANSRVDTEAFF
NA	TRBJ2-2	TRBV13	NA	TGTGCCAGCAGCCAGGCGAACACCGGGGAGCTGTTTTTT	CASSQANTGELFF
NA	TRBJ2-4	TRBV5-4	TRBD1	TGTGCCAGCAGCCAGACAGGGGCTCTAGCCAAAAACATTCAGTACTTC	CASSQTGALAKNIQYF
NA	TRBJ2-7	TRBV2	TRBD1	TGTGCCAGCAGTGAGGGACAGGGAGGACACTTC	CASSEGQGGHF
NA	TRBJ2-3	TRBV9	TRBD2	TGTGCCAGCAGCGTAGGGACTAGCGAGGTCGATACGCAGTATTTT	CASSVGTSEVDTQYF
NA	TRBJ2-3	TRBV5-1	NA	TGCGCCAGCAGCCATGGGGCGGGGAGCACAGATACGCAGTATTTT	CASSHGAGSTDTQYF
NA	TRBJ1-3	TRBV28	NA	TGTGCCAGCAGTTCCCTCACGGACTGGGCCTCTGGAAACACCATATATTTT	CASSSLTDWASGNTIYF
NA	TRBJ2-5	TRBV27	NA	TGTGCCAGCAGTTTACGCAGGCAAGAGACCCAGTACTTC	CASSLRRQETQYF